The subject of this entry is one TCR beta chain. CDR1 and CDR2 (germline): SEHNR, FQNEAQ (reference sequence). CDR3 length equals 13 residues. V was shortened by 3 bases and J by 3 bases, with 8 bases between the two germline ends. Genomic DNA served as template for TCR beta VDJ and CDR3 profiling. Using its own MiXCR run on the reads, TCRdb lists one record per CDR3 protein. The table lists about 190,000 distinct CDR3 sequences, 50% to 55% of them singletons. This entry is derived from a study of CD8+CD57+ T cells in acquired aplastic anemia. This clonotype was sampled from a human donor in good health, serving as a control. The chain employs TRBV7-9 and TRBJ1-1; D is unresolved. Sequences were obtained from sorted CD4+, CD8+, or CD8+CD57+ T cells (not recorded which) from PBMCs. The CDR3 DNA reads TGTGCCAGCAGCTTTGCGCCAGACACTGAAGCTTTCTTT. It is translated as CASSFAPDTEAFF.